This T cell receptor (beta chain) derives from a study of blood T cell repertoires in COVID-19. Background on the study: T cells, B-cell-depleted T cells, or PBMCs supplied cDNA or gDNA.

V was clipped by 4 bases and J by 8 bases; unmatched bases: 15. This CDR3 spans 16 amino acids. Germline V gives CDR1 SGHRS, CDR2 YFSETQ. This table comes from immunoSEQ multiplex PCR, and its TCRdb copy is limited to in-frame clones, with some not included. The sample includes about 100,000 clones, 70% to 90% of them seen just once. Sequenced sample: peripheral blood. This chain joins TRBV5-1 and TRBJ1-2; 9 bases match TRBD1. This TCR was sampled from a man aged 50-59 years with active COVID-19. CDR3 in amino acids: CASSRDPGQGAGGYTF. The CDR3 region has the DNA TGCGCCAGCAGCCGCGACCCGGGACAGGGCGCAGGAGGCTACACCTTC. Together with reference TRBV5-1 and TRBJ1-2, the CDR3 gives the full variable domain: KAGVTQTPRYLIKTRGQQVTLSCSPISGHRSVSWYQQTPGQGLQFLFEYFSETQRNKGNFPGRFSGRQFSNSRSEMNVSTLELGDSALYLCASSRDPGQGAGGYTFGSGTRLTVV.